Each of the 22 T cell receptor beta chains below was sequenced from the same sample in a study of blood T cell repertoires in COVID-19 (dated by TCRdb to the early 2020s). The library was generated by the immunoSEQ multiplex PCR assay. TCRdb mirrors the immuneACCESS table, restricted to in-frame sequences. Some clones are absent from its copies; in checked studies, under half trace to an unresolved V gene, and the reason for the others is unknown. The sample data list roughly 61,000 clones, and roughly 90% of these were observed just once. The biggest ten clones account for around a sixth of the sample. Sequences were obtained from peripheral blood. The receptors derive from an elderly man with acute or convalescent COVID-19.

The chain recombines TRBV15 with TRBJ1-2, with TRBD1 identical over 8 bases. The ends lost 0 bases at V and 3 bases at J; junction bases unmatched: 9. The CDR3 is made up of 17 amino acids. CDR1 is LNHNV and CDR2 is YYDKDF in the germline V gene (reference sequence). In DNA, the CDR3 is TGTGCCACCAGCAGAGATGGCCAGGGGGCGGCCCACTATGGCTACACCTTC. Its translation is CATSRDGQGAAHYGYTF.

The chain combines TRBV29-1 with TRBJ2-7; D is perhaps TRBD2 (6 bases). V shed 6 bases and J shed 6 bases, with 18 bases lying between them. CDR1 is SQVTM, CDR2 ANQGSEA, per germline. CDR3 length equals 13 residues. The CDR3 region has the DNA TGCAGCGTCTTACAGGTGCGAGCGGGCGAGCAGTACTTC. This gives the protein CSVLQVRAGEQYF.

The chain carries TRBV19 and TRBJ1-4; D possibly corresponds to TRBD1 (5 bases). V lost 5 bases and J 8 bases, leaving 18 bases between the germline ends. Germline V gene sequence: CDR1 LNHDA, CDR2 SQIVND (reference sequence). The CDR3 runs to 15 residues. In nucleotides, the CDR3 is TGTGCCAGTAGTGCCACGACAGTATACCTCGAAAAACTGTTTTTT. This encodes CASSATTVYLEKLFF.

The rearrangement links TRBV27 to TRBJ2-1, with 10 bases fitting TRBD1. The CDR3 sequence is 15 residues long. The trim removed 0 bases at V and 6 bases at J, leaving 2 bases unmatched. Germline-derived CDR1 and CDR2 are MNHEY and SMNVEV (reference sequence). CDR3 loop: CASSLSGDRGNEQFF. DNA for the CDR3: TGTGCCAGCAGTTTATCGGGGGACAGGGGCAATGAGCAGTTCTTC.

V gene TRBV18 combines with J gene TRBJ2-5; D remains unclear. Germline CDR1 KGHSH, CDR2 LQKENI. The ends were cut back, 6 bases at V and 5 bases at J, with 7 bases in the middle. The CDR3 spans 11 residues. The CDR3 loop is CASSVEETQYF. DNA of the CDR3: TGTGCCAGCTCCGTGGAGGAGACCCAGTACTTC.

The rearrangement uses TRBV5-1 and TRBJ1-1; no clear D gene. Trimming removed 4 bases at V and 0 bases at J, with 7 bases between. Germline V gene lookup returns CDR1 SGHRS and CDR2 YFSETQ. The CDR3 totals 13 residues. CDR3 coding DNA: TGCGCCAGCAGCCGGACTGTGAACACTGAAGCTTTCTTT. Translated: CASSRTVNTEAFF.

This rearrangement joins TRBV2 to TRBJ2-7; D unclear. V dropped 4 bases and J dropped 3 bases, with 7 bases sitting between them. The CDR3 is made up of 12 amino acids. Germline values: CDR1 SNHLY, CDR2 FYNNEI. This CDR3 is CASSVEYYEQYF. DNA of the CDR3: TGTGCCAGCAGTGTGGAGTACTACGAGCAGTACTTC.

The gene calls are TRBV7-7 and TRBJ1-5; tentative D call: TRBD1 (6 bases). This CDR3 comprises 19 residues. Trimming removed 2 bases from V and 3 bases from J, with 23 bases in between. Looked up from germline, CDR1 is SSHAT and CDR2 is FNYEAQ (reference sequence). The CDR3 bases are TGTGCCAGCAGCTTATCCTCACCCCCGCCAGCAGGGGTCAATCAGCCCCAGCATTTT. As protein: CASSLSSPPPAGVNQPQHF.

V gene TRBV30 combines with J gene TRBJ1-5; no clear D gene. The V gene lost 1 base and the J gene lost 11 bases, with 15 bases spanning the gap. The CDR3 is made up of 13 amino acids. CDR1 and CDR2 from the germline V gene are GTSNPN and SVGIG (reference sequence). The CDR3 spells CAWSDGPPGTQHF. Here the CDR3 DNA reads TGTGCCTGGAGTGATGGACCTCCGGGGACCCAGCATTTT.

The chain employs TRBV5-6 and TRBJ1-5; 8 bases are shared with TRBD1. The CDR3 has 15 residues. Per germline, CDR1 SGHDT and CDR2 YYEEEE. J gave up 5 bases and V 7 bases, and 11 bases lay outside the gene matches. The CDR3 protein is CASFKKDRVDQPQHF. CDR3 nucleotide sequence: TGTGCCAGCTTTAAAAAGGACAGGGTCGATCAGCCCCAGCATTTT.

A word on this clone: Other DNA sequences in the same sample also yield this CDR3. The rearrangement joins TRBV3-1 (or the pseudogene TRBV3-2) to TRBJ2-2, with TRBD2 as a possible D gene (7 bases). CDR3 length: 16 residues. Germline-derived CDR1 and CDR2 are LGHDT and YNNKEL (reference sequence). Trimming cost V 3 bases and J 2 bases, with 13 bases left between them. CDR3 sequence: CASSQSRGANTGELFF. DNA for the CDR3: TGTGCCAGCAGCCAGAGCCGGGGGGCAAACACCGGGGAGCTGTTTTTT.

The V gene is TRBV15, the J gene TRBJ1-1; D is perhaps TRBD1 (5 bases). The CDR3 has 14 amino acids. V was shortened by 5 bases and J by 3 bases, with 13 bases between the two germline ends. The V gene's germline CDR1 is LNHNV and CDR2 YYDKDF (reference sequence). CDR3 protein: CATSPTRADTEAFF. The DNA of the CDR3 is TGTGCCACCAGCCCAACCAGGGCGGACACTGAAGCTTTCTTT.

The chain employs TRBV7-2 and TRBJ2-1, with 7 bases identical to TRBD2. Germline CDR1 SGHTA, CDR2 FQGNSA. With V trimmed by 5 bases and J by 0 bases, 7 bases remained unmatched. CDR3 length: 16 residues. The CDR3 DNA reads TGTGCCAGCAGCCCAGTAGCGGGTAGCTCCTACAATGAGCAGTTCTTC. Amino acid sequence: CASSPVAGSSYNEQFF.

The chain combines TRBV11-2 with TRBJ2-7; D is perhaps TRBD1 (6 bases). CDR1 is SGHAT, CDR2 FQNNGV, per germline. The V end lost 0 bases, the J end lost 6 bases, and 9 bases lay between the germline ends. The CDR3 runs 13 residues. CDR3 sequence: CASSLDPRGEQYF. CDR3 DNA sequence: TGTGCCAGCAGCTTAGACCCCAGGGGCGAGCAGTACTTC. Supplemented by reference TRBV11-2 and TRBJ2-7, the full variable domain reads EAGVAQSPRYKIIEKRQSVAFWCNPISGHATLYWYQQILGQGPKLLIQFQNNGVVDDSQLPKDRFSAERLKGVDSTLKIQPAKLEDSAVYLCASSLDPRGEQYFGPGTRLTVT.

CDR3 sequence (DNA): TGTGCCAGCAGCTTTGTCGGGGGGGCTGATCAGCCCCAGCATTTT. Translation: CASSFVGGADQPQHF. V and J are TRBV7-2 and TRBJ1-5; perhaps TRBD1 as D (6 bases). Trimming removed 3 bases from V and 5 bases from J, with 14 bases in between. In germline, CDR1 is SGHTA, CDR2 FQGNSA. The CDR3 contains 15 residues.

The chain joins TRBV6-2 or TRBV6-3 to TRBJ1-5, with a possible D match to TRBD1 (5 bases). Trimming left V 2 bases short and J 4 bases short, with 18 bases between. The CDR3 covers 17 residues. In germline, CDR1 is MNHEY, CDR2 SVGEGT. For the CDR3, the DNA is TGTGCCAGCAGTTACGCATTGTCGGCAGGGATGAATCAGCCCCAGCATTTT. Its protein is CASSYALSAGMNQPQHF.

V gene TRBV7-9 combines with J gene TRBJ2-7, with 10 bases that match TRBD2. V dropped 6 bases and J dropped 6; count of bases not matched to a gene: 11. CDR3 length equals 15 residues. Germline V gene lookup returns CDR1 SEHNR and CDR2 FQNEAQ (reference sequence). This chain's CDR3 is CASRPTSGASSEQYF. CDR3 coding DNA: TGTGCCAGCAGACCAACTAGCGGGGCATCTAGCGAGCAGTACTTC.

The chain employs TRBV23-1 and TRBJ2-1, with 9 nucleotides matching TRBD1. TRBV23-1 is an open reading frame, and its role is uncertain. Germline trimming cut 4 bases from V and 1 base from J; bases unmatched to any gene: 8. This CDR3 is 17 amino acids long. CDR3 sequence: CASSPWTGDQSYNEQFF. CDR3 nucleotides: TGCGCCAGCAGTCCCTGGACAGGGGATCAATCCTACAATGAGCAGTTCTTC.

This clone was detected only once. The chain has TRBV7-2 and TRBJ1-1, with D perhaps TRBD1 (5 bases). CDR3 size: 13 residues. The V gene's germline CDR1 is SGHTA and CDR2 FQGNSA. V lost 3 bases and J lost 1, with 6 bases in between. CDR3 DNA sequence: TGTGCCAGCAGCTTTCAGGGGAACACTGAAGCTTTCTTT. Its translation is CASSFQGNTEAFF.

J is TRBJ1-6 and V is TRBV7-8; 7 bases align to TRBD1. This CDR3 region has 15 residues. Germline lookup yields CDR1 SGHVS and CDR2 FQNEAQ. V shed 4 bases, J shed 6 bases, and the junction held 6 bases outside the gene matches. The CDR3 coding sequence is TGTGCCAGCAGCTCCGGACAGGAGCCTAATTCACCCCTCCACTTT. Its protein product is CASSSGQEPNSPLHF.

The gene calls are TRBV7-2 and TRBJ2-3, with D unresolved. The V end was cut by 5 bases, the J end by 2 bases, with 14 bases between. Germline V gene data show CDR1 as SGHTA and CDR2 as FQGNSA. The CDR3 is 15 amino acids. Here the CDR3 DNA reads TGTGCCAGCAGCAGAGGCCCCCTCCCCACAGATACGCAGTATTTT. Its translation: CASSRGPLPTDTQYF.

This chain joins TRBV19 and TRBJ2-3, with 7 bases that match TRBD1. Germline V gene data show CDR1 as LNHDA and CDR2 as SQIVND (reference sequence). V trimming: 4 bases; J trimming: 5 bases; junction bases outside the gene matches: 15. This CDR3 region has 17 residues. The CDR3 DNA sequence: TGTGCCAGTAGTAGCCCTCAGGGGGTAGGTGTCAGAGATACGCAGTATTTT. Its protein is CASSSPQGVGVRDTQYF.